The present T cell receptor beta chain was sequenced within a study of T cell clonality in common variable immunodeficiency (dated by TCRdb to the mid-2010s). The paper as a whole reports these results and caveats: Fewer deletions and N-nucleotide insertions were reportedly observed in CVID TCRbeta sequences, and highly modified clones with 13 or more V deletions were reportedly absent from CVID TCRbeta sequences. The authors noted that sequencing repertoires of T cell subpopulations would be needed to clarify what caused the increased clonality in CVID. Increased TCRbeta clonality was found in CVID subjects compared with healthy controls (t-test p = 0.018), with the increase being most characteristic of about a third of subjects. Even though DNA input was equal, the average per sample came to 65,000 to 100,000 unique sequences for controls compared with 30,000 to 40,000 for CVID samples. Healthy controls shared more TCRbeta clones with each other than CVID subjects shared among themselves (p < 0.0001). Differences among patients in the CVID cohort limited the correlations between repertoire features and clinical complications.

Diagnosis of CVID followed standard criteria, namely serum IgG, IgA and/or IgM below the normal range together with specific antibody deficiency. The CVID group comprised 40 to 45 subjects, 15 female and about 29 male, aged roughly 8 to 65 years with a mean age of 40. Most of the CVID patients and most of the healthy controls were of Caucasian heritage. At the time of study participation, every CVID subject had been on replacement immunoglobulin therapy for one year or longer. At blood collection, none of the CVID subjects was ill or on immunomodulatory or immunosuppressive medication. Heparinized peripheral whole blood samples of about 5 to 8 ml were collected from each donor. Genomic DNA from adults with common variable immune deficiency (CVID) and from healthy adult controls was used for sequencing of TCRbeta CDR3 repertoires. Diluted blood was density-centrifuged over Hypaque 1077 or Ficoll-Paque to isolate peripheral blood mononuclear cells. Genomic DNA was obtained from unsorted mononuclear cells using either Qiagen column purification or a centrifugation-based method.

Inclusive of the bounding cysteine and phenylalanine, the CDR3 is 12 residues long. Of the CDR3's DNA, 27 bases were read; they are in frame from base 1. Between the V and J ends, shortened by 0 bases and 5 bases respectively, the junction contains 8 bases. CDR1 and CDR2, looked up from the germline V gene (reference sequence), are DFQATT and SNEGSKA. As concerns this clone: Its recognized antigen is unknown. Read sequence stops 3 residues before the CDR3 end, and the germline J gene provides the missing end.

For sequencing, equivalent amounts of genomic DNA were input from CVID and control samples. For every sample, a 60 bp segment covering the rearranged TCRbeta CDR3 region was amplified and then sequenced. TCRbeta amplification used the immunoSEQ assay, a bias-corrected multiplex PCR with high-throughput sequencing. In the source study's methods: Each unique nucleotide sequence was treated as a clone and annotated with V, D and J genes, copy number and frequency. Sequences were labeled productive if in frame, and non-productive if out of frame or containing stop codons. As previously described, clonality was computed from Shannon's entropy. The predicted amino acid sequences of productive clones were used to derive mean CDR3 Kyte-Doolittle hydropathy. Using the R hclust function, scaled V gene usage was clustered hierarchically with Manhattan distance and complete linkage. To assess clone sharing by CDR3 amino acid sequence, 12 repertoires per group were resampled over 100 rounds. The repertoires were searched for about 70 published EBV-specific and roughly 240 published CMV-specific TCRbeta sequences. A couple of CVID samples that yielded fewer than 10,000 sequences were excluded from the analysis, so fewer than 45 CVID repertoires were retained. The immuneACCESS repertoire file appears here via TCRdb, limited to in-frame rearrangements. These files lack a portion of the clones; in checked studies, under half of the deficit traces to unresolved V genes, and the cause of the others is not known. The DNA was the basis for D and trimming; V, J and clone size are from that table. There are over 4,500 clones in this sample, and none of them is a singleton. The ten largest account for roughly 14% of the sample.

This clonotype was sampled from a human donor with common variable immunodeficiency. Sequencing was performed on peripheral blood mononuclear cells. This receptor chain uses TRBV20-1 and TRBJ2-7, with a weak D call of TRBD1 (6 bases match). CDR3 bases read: TGCAGTGCTAGAGAGGGGGCACACGAG. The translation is CSAREGAHE. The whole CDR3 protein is CSAREGAHEQYF.